This TCR beta chain was recovered during a study of T cells after yellow fever vaccination (dated by TCRdb to between 2019 and 2020). For the wider study: The SMART-Seq v4 Ultra Low Input RNA kit was used to prepare libraries from fractions with low cell numbers. Two healthy male donors made up the cohort, one aged 18 to 29 years and the other aged 30 to 39 years. To follow T-cell clones before and after both primary and booster YFV17D yellow fever vaccination, bulk TCR alpha and beta repertoires underwent longitudinal sequencing. Blood was collected at multiple timepoints before and after primary and secondary immunization, and bulk PBMC replicates and cell subsets were isolated. General study outcomes and caveats: A small share of clonotypes was detected in both CD4 and CD8 compartments, with the overlap likely arising from convergent recombination. Because abundant contaminating clonotypes from the bulk population could be contained in FACS-sorted repertoires, computational filtering was required. Compared with the primary T-cell response, the secondary T-cell response was weaker but faster, peaking on day 5 rather than day 15. After the booster, most of the clones that had expanded following primary vaccination were detected again (roughly 96% of CD4 and around 87% of CD8), which suggests that memory was broadly maintained. Because the study included only two donors, the extent to which the findings can be generalized is limited.

This clonotype has just a few counts. Its cognate antigen has yet to be identified. Base qualities were left out, and no much larger clone turns up one base away. Synthesis of TCR cDNA relied on 5'RACE template switching, a step that introduced a universal primer site along with unique molecular identifiers. Priming for cDNA synthesis came from both the TCR alpha and TCR beta constant segments. Two PCR steps were used to amplify libraries, with sample barcodes and sequencing adapters being added in the second step. Sequencing of libraries was done on Illumina HiSeq 2500 (2x100 bp) or NovaSeq (2x150 bp). From the authors' description of their analysis: MIGEC handled demultiplexing of reads and collapsing into UMI consensus sequences, while MiXCR performed V(D)J alignment. Vaccine-responding clonotypes were identified with edgeR using replicate PBMC samples, with FDR below 0.01 and a log2 fold change above 5 up to day 15 being required. Each bulk clonotype was labeled CD4 or CD8 based on which sequenced repertoire, CD4 or CD8, contained the clonotype at higher abundance. TCRdb's own reprocessing of the public reads used fastp at Q25 and MiXCR and kept productive beta chains. Here each entry gathers all rows of one CDR3 protein and keeps the most common genes and DNA. The V and J calls here are based on TCRdb, not the publication. The sample table holds a few hundred thousand distinct CDR3 sequences, of which less than 20% were seen once. Roughly 13% of the sample is taken by the ten largest.

There are 16 amino acids in the CDR3, from cysteine to phenylalanine inclusive. The sequence is cut down to CDR3 DNA, 48 bases in frame from base 1. V sheds 2 bases and J sheds 2 bases, leaving 12 bases between their ends. Taken from the germline V gene, the CDR1 and CDR2 loops are MNHEY and SVGAGI. Taken with the paper, the label for treatment or condition translates to: live attenuated yellow fever vaccine strain. At every blood-draw timepoint, two biological replicates of bulk PBMCs were collected. PBMCs were isolated from peripheral blood using a standard Ficoll-Paque protocol. RNA was extracted with TriZol from bulk PBMCs, CD4 and CD8 fractions, and dextramer-positive and dextramer-negative fractions.

Here the chain combines TRBV6-5 and TRBJ1-4; a tentative D call is TRBD1 (6 bases match). This sample comprised PBMCs, obtained 15 days after the yellow fever booster vaccination. This clonotype was obtained from a man aged 30 to 39 who received the YFV17D yellow fever vaccine. The encoded CDR3 is CASSYGRGRTNEKLFF. The DNA reads as follows: TGTGCCAGCAGTTACGGCAGGGGACGTACTAATGAAAAACTGTTTTTT.